This T cell receptor beta chain was retrieved from a study of T cells in Graves' hyperthyroidism and ophthalmopathy. About the research overall: Peripheral blood collection took place at initial diagnosis, before any treatment. Study results and caveats: Most expanded thyroid clonotypes above 0.001 also appeared in blood.

Trimming shortened V by 2 bases and J by 5 bases, and 13 bases separated the two germline ends. Germline CDR1 and CDR2: DFQATT and SNEGSKA (reference sequence). This CDR3 has 14 amino acids. This clonotype was detected ten times or more. Its cognate antigen is unknown. Authors of the study amplified TCR beta CDR3 regions from RNA transcripts. A first-round RT-PCR of the TCR CDR3 used the HTBI primer set. TCRdb re-analysed the multiplex PCR reads in MiXCR, keeping a single row per CDR3 protein. The profile covers some 600,000 distinct CDR3 sequences, with about 15% appearing a single time and about 5.8% taken by the ten largest. Diagnostic decisions used clinical symptoms, serum thyroxine and TRAb, thyroid ultrasound and orbital computed tomography. When hyperthyroidism was first diagnosed, the blood sample was taken, preceding any ophthalmopathy symptoms.

The sequence was collected from a woman in her twenties or thirties with Graves' hyperthyroidism that later progressed to Graves' ophthalmopathy. This rearrangement joins TRBV20-1 to TRBJ1-5; possibly TRBD1 for D (6 bases). Sequenced sample: blood. CDR3 region: CSARPQGMDQPQHF. The CDR3 DNA is TGCAGTGCTAGACCCCAGGGGATGGATCAGCCCCAGCATTTT.